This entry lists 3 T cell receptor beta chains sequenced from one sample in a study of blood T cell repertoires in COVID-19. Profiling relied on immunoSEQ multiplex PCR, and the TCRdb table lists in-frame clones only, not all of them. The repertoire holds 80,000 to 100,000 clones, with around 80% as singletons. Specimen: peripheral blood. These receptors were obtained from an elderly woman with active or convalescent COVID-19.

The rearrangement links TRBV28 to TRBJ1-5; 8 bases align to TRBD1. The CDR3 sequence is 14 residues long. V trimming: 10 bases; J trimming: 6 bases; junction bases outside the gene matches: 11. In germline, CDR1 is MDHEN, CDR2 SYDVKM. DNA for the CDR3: TGTGCCACCCTCAGGGGGCCCTTCGGTCAGCCCCAGCATTTT. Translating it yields CATLRGPFGQPQHF.

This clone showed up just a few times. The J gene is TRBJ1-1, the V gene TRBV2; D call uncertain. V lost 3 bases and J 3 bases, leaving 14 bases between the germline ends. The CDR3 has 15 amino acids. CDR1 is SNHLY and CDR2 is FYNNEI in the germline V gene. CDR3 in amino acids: CASSDSLGGYTEAFF. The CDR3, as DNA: TGTGCCAGCAGTGACAGTTTGGGCGGGTACACTGAAGCTTTCTTT.

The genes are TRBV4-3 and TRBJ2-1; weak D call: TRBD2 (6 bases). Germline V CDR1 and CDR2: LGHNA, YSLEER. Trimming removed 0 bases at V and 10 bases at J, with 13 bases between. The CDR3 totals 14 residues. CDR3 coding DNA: TGCGCCAGCAGCCAAGAATTAGCGGCATACGAGCAGTTCTTC. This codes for CASSQELAAYEQFF.